The clone carrying this TCR beta chain was observed once. Here immunoSEQ multiplex PCR was the method, and the copy in TCRdb shows in-frame clones only, minus some. The sample carries some 420,000 clones, around nine tenths recorded once. This record belongs to a study of Ad26.COV2.S vaccination and SARS-CoV-2 variants. Treatment reported: some 19 received Ad26.COV2.S at low or high dose, single or two shots; about 5 received placebo; per-sample allocation not given. Samples came from day 63 after the first vaccine or placebo injection. Sequenced material: peripheral blood, taken in a trial of Ad26.COV2.S vaccine versus placebo. This sequence originates from a person between 18 and 60 years old who received the Ad26.COV2.S COVID-19 vaccine or a placebo.

The CDR3 is CASRAGTGLSGANVLTF. In DNA form, the CDR3 reads TGTGCCAGCAGGGCCGGGACAGGCCTCTCTGGGGCCAACGTCCTGACTTTC. The gene calls are TRBV5-5 and TRBJ2-6; 8 bases agree with TRBD1. The germline CDR1 and CDR2 sequences are SGHKS and YYEKEE (reference sequence). The CDR3 loop spans 17 amino acids. Losses at the gene ends were 5 bases for V and 0 bases for J; bases not matched to a gene: 7.